Described below is a single T cell receptor (beta chain) sequence and its context. This clonotype has more than one count but fewer than ten. Its antigen has not been determined. Base quality data are lacking; no much larger clone is found one base away. The record originates from a study of CD8 T cells in ankylosing spondylitis (dated by TCRdb to the late 2010s). Background for the entire study: The study profiled T cell receptor beta repertoires in healthy donors and ankylosing spondylitis patients to find disease-linked TCR variants. The full study cohort was made up of 25 ankylosing spondylitis patients and 108 healthy donors. Peripheral blood was sampled, and synovial fluid was also collected from ankylosing spondylitis patients. The research as a whole found: The disease-linked clones had a CD8+ phenotype and were found at relatively low frequencies in peripheral blood. Blood from ankylosing spondylitis patients appeared to be characterized by a TCR beta motif made up of about 8 highly homologous amino acid variants. Significant enrichment of the disease-linked clones was reported in matched synovial fluid samples from ankylosing spondylitis patients. Some TCR beta motif variants had previously been reported in synovial fluid and blood of reactive arthritis patients, which suggested common disease-initiation mechanisms.

The germline V gene specifies MDHEN as CDR1 and SYDVKM as CDR2. V and J are truncated by 7 bases and 6 bases respectively, leaving an intervening sequence of 17 bases. Its CDR3 holds 14 amino acids, cysteine through phenylalanine. Only CDR3 DNA remains: 42 bases, in frame from the first base. Sequencing instrument: Illumina HiSeq 2500. Quantitative 5'-RACE with molecular barcodes was the method used to prepare the TCR beta libraries. The published analysis was carried out like this. Disease-linked TCR variants were identified with a new computational method built on a probabilistic model of VDJ rearrangement. The public reads were quality trimmed at Q25 with fastp and then assembled into clones with MiXCR by TCRdb, keeping productive beta chains. Rows matching on CDR3 protein sequence are summarized as one entry with the most common DNA and genes. The V and J calls come from TCRdb's annotation, not from the publication. The sample table records some 300,000 distinct CDR3 sequences; roughly 20% of these occur just once. In total, the top ten clones hold approximately 3.7% of the sample.

Sequences were obtained from blood, either unsorted or a sorted T cell fraction (not recorded which). The source of this sequence is a female donor with ankylosing spondylitis or in good health (not recorded which). This sequence uses TRBV28 and TRBJ2-3; tentative D gene TRBD2, with 6 bases matching. CDR3 protein: CASTNSGVPDTQYF. The nucleotides are TGTGCCAGCACCAACTCGGGAGTCCCGGATACGCAGTATTTT.